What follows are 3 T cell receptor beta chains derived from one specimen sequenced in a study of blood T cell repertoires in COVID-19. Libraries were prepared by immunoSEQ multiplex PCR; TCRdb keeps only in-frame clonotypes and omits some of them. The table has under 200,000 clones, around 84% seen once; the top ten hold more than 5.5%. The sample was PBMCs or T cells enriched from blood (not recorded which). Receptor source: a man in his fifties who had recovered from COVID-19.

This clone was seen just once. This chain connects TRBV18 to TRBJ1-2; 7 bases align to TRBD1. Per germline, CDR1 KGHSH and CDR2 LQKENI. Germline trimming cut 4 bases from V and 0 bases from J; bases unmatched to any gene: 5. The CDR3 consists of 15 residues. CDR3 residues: CASSLGTDTNYGYTF. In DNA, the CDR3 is TGTGCCAGCTCACTAGGGACAGATACTAACTATGGCTACACCTTC.

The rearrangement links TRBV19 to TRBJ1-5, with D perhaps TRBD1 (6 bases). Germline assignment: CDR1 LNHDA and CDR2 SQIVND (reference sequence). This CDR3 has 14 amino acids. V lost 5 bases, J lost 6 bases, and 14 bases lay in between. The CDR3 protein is CASSEGQLSQPQHF. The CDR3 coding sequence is TGTGCCAGTAGTGAGGGACAACTAAGTCAGCCCCAGCATTTT. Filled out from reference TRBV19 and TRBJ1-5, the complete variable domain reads DGGITQSPKYLFRKEGQNVTLSCEQNLNHDAMYWYRQDPGQGLRLIYYSQIVNDFQKGDIAEGYSVSREKKESFPLTVTSAQKNPTAFYLCASSEGQLSQPQHFGDGTRLSIL.

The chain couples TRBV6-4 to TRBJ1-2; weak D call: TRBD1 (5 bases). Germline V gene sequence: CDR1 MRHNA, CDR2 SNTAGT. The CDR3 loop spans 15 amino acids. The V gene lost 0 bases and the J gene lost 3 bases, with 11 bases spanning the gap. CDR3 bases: TGTGCCAGCAGTGACTCCCGGGACTTCGACTATGGCTACACCTTC. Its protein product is CASSDSRDFDYGYTF.